These T cell receptor beta chains were read from a single sample in a study of blood T cell repertoires in COVID-19. Sequencing used immunoSEQ multiplex PCR; TCRdb keeps in-frame clones, though not all of them. The sample records roughly 130,000 clones, 84% being singletons. Sequenced: peripheral blood. These receptors were taken from a woman in her twenties or thirties who had recovered from COVID-19. Both conserved end residues are trimmed from each CDR3.

TRBV2,TRBJ2-7,ASSLGPGQGHYEQY
TRBV29-1,TRBJ2-5,SVDTGSETQY
TRBV7-3,TRBJ2-2,ASSLMSGELF
TRBV19,TRBJ2-5,ASSIFGQGQETQY
TRBV6-5,TRBJ1-1,ASSYSSGDGTEAF
TRBV29-1,TRBJ2-2,SVPDFTNTGELF
TRBV19,TRBJ1-1,ASRIQGSEAF
TRBV25-1,TRBJ1-2,ASSEQTGAYGYT
TRBV6-5,TRBJ1-1,ASMTGLNTEAF
TRBV30,TRBJ2-7,AWTSGGGEQY
TRBV6-6,TRBJ2-2,ASSHESGPSGRALFTGELF
TRBV2,TRBJ2-2,ASSATSGRGNTGELF
TRBV18,TRBJ1-2,ASSPGGDYGYT
TRBV19,TRBJ1-2,ASSILTGGMNYGYT
TRBV7-2,TRBJ2-1,ASSRQGYNEQF
TRBV19,TRBJ1-3,ASSVTGGTGNTIY
TRBV6-5,TRBJ2-2,ASSPSFTGELF
TRBV18,TRBJ2-7,ASSPRTGTSRPYEQY
TRBV3-1/TRBV3-2,TRBJ2-1,ASRGGGNEQF
TRBV7-8,TRBJ2-5,ASSFKSGTIETQY
TRBV5-1,TRBJ2-3,ASSRIAPSTDTQY
TRBV5-1,TRBJ1-2,ASSLEGAGYT
TRBV5-1,TRBJ2-1,ASSETGTKALEQF